This entry lists 21 T cell receptor beta chains sequenced from one sample in a study of neurological immune-mediated disorders. A single record per CDR3 protein comes from TCRdb applying MiXCR to the 5' RACE reads. The table includes over 35,000 distinct CDR3 sequences, 3.5% to 5.5% detected once. Sample: PBMCs. These receptors originate from an older woman with multiple sclerosis.

This clonotype was observed a few times. The chain joins TRBV20-1 to TRBJ1-2, with 7 bases matching TRBD1. The CDR3 contains 12 residues. V was clipped by 6 bases and J by 8 bases; unmatched bases: 9. CDR1 and CDR2 from the germline V gene are DFQATT and SNEGSKA (reference sequence). For the CDR3, the DNA is TGCAGTGCCCGCAGGACAGGAGAAGGCTACACCTTC. Its protein product is CSARRTGEGYTF.

This clonotype was counted at least ten times. The chain uses TRBV5-1 and TRBJ1-6; TRBD1 might be the D (5 bases). The CDR3 is 15 residues long. Trimming took 0 bases from V and 7 from J, leaving 11 bases between them. CDR1 SGHRS and CDR2 YFSETQ come from the germline V gene. CDR3 in amino acids: CASSLVAGTNSPLHF. The CDR3 coding sequence is TGCGCCAGCAGCTTGGTTGCAGGGACGAATTCACCCCTCCACTTT.

This clonotype was counted a few times. The CDR3 here is CASSYPTGAGHNNEQFF. CDR3 DNA: TGTGCCAGCAGCTACCCCACCGGAGCGGGCCACAACAATGAGCAGTTCTTC. The chain carries TRBV5-4 and TRBJ2-1; D might be TRBD2 (6 bases). The ends were cut back, 3 bases at V and 5 bases at J, with 21 bases in the middle. CDR1 SGHNT and CDR2 YYREEE come from the germline V gene (reference sequence). The CDR3 consists of 17 residues.

This clonotype was observed a handful of times. The chain recombines TRBV7-2 with TRBJ2-3; 10 bases are a match to TRBD2. The CDR3 runs 17 residues. CDR1 and CDR2 (germline): SGHTA, FQGNSA. The V segment lost 3 bases and the J segment 5 bases; nucleotides outside the gene matches: 11. CDR3 sequence reads: CASSFYPSGREVDTQYF. The DNA for the CDR3 is TGTGCCAGCAGCTTCTATCCTAGCGGGAGAGAAGTAGATACGCAGTATTTT.

This clonotype was detected many times. This chain joins TRBV12-3 or TRBV12-4 and TRBJ2-1; D perhaps matches TRBD1 (6 bases). V was cut by 5 bases and J by 7 bases, with 18 bases left in between. The CDR3 extends over 15 amino acids. The CDR3 reads CASSPPSGGKNEQFF. The CDR3 DNA reads as TGTGCCAGCAGTCCCCCCAGTGGGGGCAAGAATGAGCAGTTCTTC.

The rearrangement uses TRBV7-2 and TRBJ1-2; D is unresolved. The CDR3 loop spans 14 amino acids. Germline loops: CDR1 SGHTA, CDR2 FQGNSA. Trimming took 4 bases from V and 4 from J, leaving 13 bases between them. The CDR3 DNA sequence: TGTGCCAGCAGCTCCGACGGCTCGTTCTATGGCTACACCTTC. Translating it yields CASSSDGSFYGYTF.

The rearrangement joins TRBV30 to TRBJ2-7; 8 bases are a match to TRBD2. CDR1 is GTSNPN and CDR2 is SVGIG in the germline V gene (reference sequence). J lost 9 bases, V lost 3 bases, and 13 bases had no gene match. CDR3 length: 14 amino acids. For the CDR3, the DNA is TGTGCCTGGAGCAAATCGGACTCGGGGGGGTGGCAGTACTTC. Residues: CAWSKSDSGGWQYF.

A few counts support this clonotype. This chain joins TRBV5-1 and TRBJ2-1; D may correspond to TRBD1 or TRBD2 (6 bases each). Trimming took off 0 bases at V and 4 bases at J, with 14 bases between the two ends. Germline V gives CDR1 SGHRS, CDR2 YFSETQ. The CDR3 spans 16 residues. The CDR3 loop is CASSLVLGGLYNEQFF. The CDR3 DNA follows: TGCGCCAGCAGCTTGGTTTTGGGGGGCCTTTACAATGAGCAGTTCTTC.

This clonotype showed up many times. The V and J genes are TRBV15 and TRBJ2-7, with 9 bases lining up with TRBD1. The germline CDR1 and CDR2 sequences are LNHNV and YYDKDF (reference sequence). The CDR3 has 14 amino acids. After removal of 2 bases from V and 5 bases from J, the junction contained 4 bases not matched to a gene. The CDR3 here is CATSRSQGAHEQYF. The CDR3 DNA reads TGTGCCACCAGCAGATCACAGGGGGCCCACGAGCAGTACTTC.

This clonotype was found a few times. In nucleotides, the CDR3 is TGCGCCAGCAGCTTGGACGGCAGGAACTCACTAGAGCAGTACTTC. Translation gives CASSLDGRNSLEQYF. This rearrangement joins TRBV5-1 to TRBJ2-7; D ambiguous. Trimming cost V 0 bases and J 7 bases, with 17 bases left between them. CDR1 and CDR2 from the germline V gene are SGHRS and YFSETQ. The CDR3 length is 15 residues.

This clonotype has a count of ten or more. This rearrangement joins TRBV20-1 to TRBJ2-1; D perhaps matches TRBD1 (5 bases). There are 13 residues in the CDR3. Trimming took 2 bases from V and 0 from J, leaving 5 bases between them. Germline values: CDR1 DFQATT, CDR2 SNEGSKA (reference sequence). In DNA, the CDR3 is TGCAGTGCTAGAAGGGGCTCCTACAATGAGCAGTTCTTC. It encodes CSARRGSYNEQFF.

This clonotype was detected ten times or more. This chain connects TRBV7-9 to TRBJ2-7; a weak D match, TRBD2 (5 bases). The CDR3 extends over 14 amino acids. Deletions cut 5 bases from V and 2 bases from J, with 13 bases between. CDR1 SEHNR and CDR2 FQNEAQ come from the germline V gene (reference sequence). CDR3 in DNA: TGTGCCAGCAGCCGGACGAGGGTCCCCTACGAGCAGTACTTC. Protein sequence: CASSRTRVPYEQYF.

CDR3 amino acids: CASSNSPGGFQPQHF. The CDR3, as DNA: TGTGCCAGCAGCAACAGTCCCGGAGGTTTTCAGCCCCAGCATTTT. The chain employs TRBV7-2 and TRBJ1-5; D gene ambiguous. Looked up from germline, CDR1 is SGHTA and CDR2 is FQGNSA. CDR3 size: 15 residues. Deletions cut 5 bases from V and 6 bases from J, with 17 bases between.

There are many counts of this clonotype. The gene calls are TRBV3-1 and TRBJ2-5; weak D call: TRBD2 (6 bases). V was trimmed by 4 bases and J by 5 bases, leaving 11 bases between them. The CDR3 length is 13 residues. The germline V gene encodes CDR1 LGHDT and CDR2 YNNKEL (reference sequence). CDR3: CASSPRRGETQYF. The CDR3 DNA follows: TGTGCCAGCAGCCCAAGGAGGGGTGAGACCCAGTACTTC.

This clonotype was seen ten or more times. J is TRBJ2-5 and V is TRBV20-1, with 11 bases lining up with TRBD2. This CDR3 spans 14 amino acids. Germline-derived CDR1 and CDR2 are DFQATT and SNEGSKA (reference sequence). With 5 bases clipped from V and 0 bases from J, the junction kept 2 bases outside the gene matches. CDR3 in DNA: TGCAGTGCTCGTAGCGGGAGGGACCAAGAGACCCAGTACTTC. This translates into CSARSGRDQETQYF.

This clonotype has a count of ten or more. The chain couples TRBV20-1 to TRBJ2-3, with 7 bases that match TRBD2. The CDR3 totals 17 residues. Germline CDR1 DFQATT, CDR2 SNEGSKA (reference sequence). V shed 3 bases, J shed 3 bases, and the junction held 15 bases outside the gene matches. CDR3 sequence reads: CSASGSGSAGITDTQYF. The CDR3 bases are TGCAGTGCTAGCGGTAGCGGGTCCGCAGGTATAACAGATACGCAGTATTTT.

This clonotype has ten or more counts. V is TRBV20-1 and J is TRBJ2-7; 7 bases agree with TRBD2. Per germline, CDR1 DFQATT and CDR2 SNEGSKA (reference sequence). J lost 1 base, V lost 3 bases, and 3 bases had no gene match. This CDR3 has 13 residues. CDR3 amino acids: CSARGGFSYEQYV. CDR3 nucleotide sequence: TGCAGTGCTAGGGGGGGGTTTTCCTACGAGCAGTACGTC.

The chain is built from TRBV20-1 and TRBJ1-1; D remains ambiguous. Germline V gene lookup returns CDR1 DFQATT and CDR2 SNEGSKA (reference sequence). There are 13 residues in the CDR3. The DNA of the CDR3 is TGCCTTTACCGAGGGTCCATGAACACTGAAGCTTTCTTT. Protein: CLYRGSMNTEAFF.

In this sample, this clonotype turned up a few times. This chain uses TRBV7-8 with TRBJ1-1, with D possibly matching TRBD1 (5 bases). Germline CDR1 SGHVS, CDR2 FQNEAQ. Trimming stripped 4 bases from V and 1 base from J, with 16 bases between. The CDR3 loop spans 16 amino acids. In DNA form, the CDR3 reads TGTGCCAGCAGCTCGAGACAGCACTCTAAGAACACTGAAGCTTTCTTT. It translates to CASSSRQHSKNTEAFF. The full variable domain, with the rest looked up from reference TRBV7-8 and TRBJ1-1, is GAGVSQSPRYKVAKRGQDVALRCDPISGHVSLFWYQQALGQGPEFLTYFQNEAQLDKSGLPSDRFFAERPEGSVSTLKIQRTQQEDSAVYLCASSSRQHSKNTEAFFGQGTRLTVV.

This clonotype was detected ten times or more. This CDR3 is CASSLDWGEAFF. The CDR3 nucleotides are TGCGCCAGCAGCTTGGATTGGGGGGAAGCTTTCTTT. This chain uses TRBV5-1 with TRBJ1-1; possible D gene TRBD1, 5 bases. This CDR3 has 12 residues. With 0 bases removed from V and 8 bases from J, the gap between germline ends came to 8 bases. Germline V gene data show CDR1 as SGHRS and CDR2 as YFSETQ.

This clonotype was seen at least ten times. The chain joins TRBV4-3 to TRBJ1-2, with D tentatively TRBD1 (6 bases). Germline V lookup: CDR1 LGHNA, CDR2 YSLEER. V lost 0 bases, J lost 4 bases, and 12 bases lay in between. This CDR3 is 15 amino acids long. The CDR3 protein is CASSQDFPGAYGYTF. The CDR3 DNA reads as TGCGCCAGCAGCCAAGATTTCCCGGGGGCCTATGGCTACACCTTC.